The text below deals with one T cell receptor beta chain. These data originate in a study of blood T cell repertoires in COVID-19. Overall study: Samples came from the United States, Italy and Spain, spanning acute and convalescent COVID-19. Nucleic acid was either cDNA or gDNA, and it came from T cells, B-cell-depleted T cells, or PBMCs.

Original processing notes: Amplified reference gene primers provided the basis for estimating nucleated cell counts. Data came from immunoSEQ multiplex PCR; TCRdb stores just in-frame clones and leaves some out. V and J calls and clone size are copied from that table; D and trimming were computed from the DNA. The data hold around 130,000 clones, with roughly 84% observed a single time. What was sequenced was peripheral blood. This sequence was found in a woman aged 80 or over with acute or convalescent COVID-19.

The CDR3 DNA reads TGTGCCAGCAGTTACTCGGGCTCCCTACCAAACTATGGCTACACCTTC. This encodes CASSYSGSLPNYGYTF. J is TRBJ1-2 and V is TRBV6-5; no clear D gene. Between the trimmed V and J ends, which lost 0 bases and 2 bases, there was a span of 13 bases. The CDR3 runs to 16 residues. Germline V CDR1 and CDR2: MNHEY, SVGAGI.